This T cell receptor beta chain originates from a study of T cell changes during pregnancy in multiple sclerosis (dated by TCRdb to about 2019). Looking at the study overall: In women with multiple sclerosis, the researchers looked at how the T cell repertoire shifted as pregnancy progressed.

V loses 5 bases, J loses 8 bases, and the germline ends lie 16 bases apart. Taken from cysteine to phenylalanine, the CDR3 has 14 residues. Only CDR3 DNA remains: 42 bases, in frame from the first base. The germline V gene (reference sequence) supplies CDR1 SEHNR and CDR2 FQNEAQ. Regarding this clone: It has no known antigen specificity. The input lacks base qualities; no much larger clone sits a single base away.

Receptor libraries were prepared by the immunoSEQ multiplex PCR assay. Imported from immuneACCESS, the table was reduced by TCRdb to in-frame sequences with V and J called. These copies leave out some clones; in studies compared against another copy, an unresolved V gene accounts for under half, and the cause of the remainder is not known. The sample yields 30,000 to 40,000 clones; about 87% were counted once. Jointly, the top ten make up approximately 0.61% of the sample. The receptor's source is a female donor with multiple sclerosis, enrolled in a pregnancy study. The V gene is TRBV7-9 and the J gene is TRBJ2-1; tentative D gene TRBD2, with 7 bases matching. Material: CD4+ T cells from peripheral blood mononuclear cells, obtained before pregnancy. The CDR3 protein is CASSILGGGDEQFF. The sequenced DNA is TGTGCCAGCAGCATCTTAGGGGGGGGCGATGAGCAGTTCTTC.